This note documents a single TCR beta chain sequence. Its antigen is unidentified. Germline V gene lookup returns CDR1 MNHEY and CDR2 SMNVEV (reference sequence). The CDR3 has 14 residues. The V and J ends lost 4 bases and 7 bases, in that order; junction bases with no gene match: 7. The protocol was immunoSEQ multiplex PCR, while the TCRdb copy is restricted to in-frame clones and leaves out a portion. The sample lists 9,500 to 13,000 clones; 60% were seen once. These data come from a study of tumor-infiltrating lymphocytes in localized non-small cell lung cancer. Study results and caveats: Compared with uninvolved lung, tumors showed higher T cell infiltration by TCRbeta sequencing. IM1 and IM2 tumors showed no difference in T-cell fraction.

V is TRBV27 and J is TRBJ1-2; 9 bases agree with TRBD1. The sequenced sample was uninvolved lung tissue not adjacent to the tumor. The clonotype comes from a human donor with non-small cell lung cancer. In DNA form, the CDR3 reads TGTGCCAGCAGTTCCACAGGGGGCGTGCCTGGCTACACCTTC. Amino acids: CASSSTGGVPGYTF.